The 8 T cell receptor beta chains below all came from one sample that was sequenced in a study of Graves' ophthalmopathy and Graves' hyperthyroidism. TCR beta CDR3 regions were amplified from RNA transcripts. Second-round multiplex PCR came after first-round RT-PCR with HTBI primers. TCRdb used MiXCR to reprocess the multiplex PCR reads, holding one entry per CDR3 protein. The sample holds about 370,000 distinct CDR3 sequences, about 18% seen once. The sequenced sample consisted of peripheral blood. The receptors shown here come from an adult woman with stable Graves' hyperthyroidism.

This clonotype has only one observation. It may be a read error: a sequence one base away is much more abundant. This chain joins TRBV3-1 and TRBJ2-5, with D possibly being TRBD1 (6 bases). This CDR3 spans 14 amino acids. Germline CDR1 is LGHDT and CDR2 is YNNKEL (reference sequence). CDR3 coding DNA: TGTGCCAGCAGCCCAGGGGTCGCACAAGATACCCAGTACTTC. Translation: CASSPGVAQDTQYF.

This clonotype was detected a few times. Mismatch with germline at one junction end may stem from a read error. V is TRBV20-1 and J is TRBJ2-2; 8 bases map to TRBD1. The CDR3 runs 15 residues. The germline CDR1 and CDR2 sequences are DFQATT and SNEGSKA (reference sequence). CDR3 in amino acids: CSAPRQGANTGELLF. The CDR3 DNA follows: TGCAGTGCTCCTCGGCAGGGGGCCAACACCGGGGAGCTGTTGTTT.

This clonotype was counted at least ten times. V is TRBV19 and J is TRBJ2-4; D is perhaps TRBD1 (6 bases). V was cut by 3 bases and J by 0 bases, with 18 bases left in between. The CDR3 sequence is 18 residues long. Germline V lookup: CDR1 LNHDA, CDR2 SQIVND (reference sequence). This CDR3 reads CASSMGRGPNLAKNIQYF. The CDR3 DNA reads TGTGCCAGTAGTATGGGCAGGGGACCTAATCTAGCCAAAAACATTCAGTACTTC.

This clonotype has at least ten counts. This chain joins TRBV24-1 and TRBJ1-5, with 8 bases lining up with TRBD1. Germline trimming cut 4 bases from V and 2 bases from J; bases unmatched to any gene: 9. Per the germline V gene, CDR1 is KGHDR and CDR2 is SFDVKD. The CDR3 is made up of 17 amino acids. CDR3 DNA sequence: TGTGCCACCAGTGACGCCACAGGGGGTAATCGCAATCAGCCCCAGCATTTT. This sequence encodes CATSDATGGNRNQPQHF.

Ten or more counts support this clonotype. V is TRBV28 and J is TRBJ2-5, with D unclear. Germline-derived CDR1 and CDR2 are MDHEN and SYDVKM. CDR3 length: 16 amino acids. The V gene lost 4 bases and the J gene lost 3 bases, with 18 bases spanning the gap. DNA of the CDR3: TGTGCCAGCAGTTCGTCGACCCTGGGATTTGAAGAGACCCAGTACTTC. It is translated as CASSSSTLGFEETQYF.

Remarks on this clonotype: A much bigger clone sits one base away, suggesting this may be a read error. The chain joins TRBV27 to TRBJ2-2, with unresolved D. This CDR3 spans 13 amino acids. CDR1 MNHEY and CDR2 SMNVEV come from the germline V gene (reference sequence). Trimming left V 9 bases short and J 2 bases short, with 10 bases between. CDR3 sequence (DNA): TGTGCCAGACAGAGACTCAACACCGGGGAGCTGTTTTTT. Amino acids: CARQRLNTGELFF.

The sample holds many counts of this clonotype. The chain uses TRBV27 and TRBJ2-7; D is unclear. CDR1 is MNHEY, CDR2 SMNVEV, per germline (reference sequence). There are 14 residues in the CDR3. Trimming left V 0 bases short and J 2 bases short, with 8 bases between. This CDR3 reads CASSLSTDAYEQYF. The CDR3 nucleotides read TGTGCCAGCAGTTTATCGACGGATGCCTACGAGCAGTACTTC.

This clonotype occurred many times. This chain connects TRBV2 to TRBJ2-5, with 8 bases aligning to TRBD2. This CDR3 is built from 16 residues. J was trimmed by 5 bases and V by 6 bases; bases with no gene match: 14. Per germline, CDR1 SNHLY and CDR2 FYNNEI. The DNA for the CDR3 is TGTGCCAGCAGAGCATCCGGACTAGCCGGCTGGGAGACCCAGTACTTC. Protein product: CASRASGLAGWETQYF.